Listed below are T cell receptor beta chains from one sample, sequenced in a study of T cells in Graves' hyperthyroidism and ophthalmopathy. In TCRdb, the multiplex PCR reads were re-called with MiXCR into one record per CDR3 protein. Counted here are 500,000 to 650,000 distinct CDR3 sequences, less than 20% occurring once; the ten biggest clones make up 47%. Sequenced input: blood. These receptor sequences come from a man aged 40-50 years with Graves' ophthalmopathy. Each CDR3 is given with its conserved first and last residue. The order of the fields is J gene, V gene, D gene, clone size, CDR3 protein, CDR3 DNA. D genes are given only for firm matches. Clone sizes are given selectively: once, few, many, or a class where the clone is expanded.

TRBJ2-1	TRBV12-3/TRBV12-4	NA	NA	CASSSLRGTGYYNEQFF	TGTGCCAGCAGTTCCCTCCGGGGAACGGGGTATTACAATGAGCAGTTCTTC
TRBJ2-7	TRBV12-3/TRBV12-4	NA	NA	CASSTTSSLYEQYF	TGTGCCAGCAGTACAACTAGCAGCCTCTACGAGCAGTACTTC
TRBJ2-3	TRBV12-3/TRBV12-4	NA	many	CASIITGSDTQYF	TGTGCCAGCATCATCACCGGGTCGGATACGCAGTATTTT
TRBJ2-1	TRBV7-8	TRBD1	many	CASKDRRNNEQFF	TGTGCCAGCAAGGACAGGCGGAACAATGAGCAGTTCTTC
TRBJ1-2	TRBV3-1	NA	many	CASSQGRLGGYTF	TGTGCCAGCAGCCAAGGACGATTGGGAGGCTACACCTTC
TRBJ2-1	TRBV2	NA	many	CASSEVGGLAQVNEQFF	TGTGCCAGCAGTGAAGTAGGTGGTCTAGCCCAAGTCAATGAGCAGTTCTTC
TRBJ2-5	TRBV28	TRBD2	many	CASSLAGTSGTQETQYF	TGTGCCAGCAGTTTAGCCGGGACTAGCGGGACCCAAGAGACCCAGTACTTC
TRBJ2-7	TRBV6-1	NA	NA	CASSGDNLYEQYF	TGTGCCAGCAGTGGGGACAACCTCTACGAGCAGTACTTC
TRBJ2-3	TRBV7-6	TRBD2	NA	CASSLGAGAMADTQYF	TGTGCCAGCAGCTTAGGAGCGGGAGCCATGGCAGATACGCAGTATTTT
TRBJ2-7	TRBV30	NA	NA	CAWTALSGSYEQYF	TGTGCCTGGACCGCCCTCTCGGGGTCCTACGAGCAGTACTTC
TRBJ2-2	TRBV5-1	NA	NA	CASSFGGQEELFF	TGCGCCAGCAGCTTTGGGGGGCAGGAGGAGCTGTTTTTT
TRBJ2-2	TRBV12-3/TRBV12-4	TRBD2	NA	CASSLYRLAGGGELFF	TGTGCCAGCAGTTTATACCGGCTAGCGGGGGGCGGGGAGCTGTTTTTT
TRBJ2-2	TRBV6-2/TRBV6-3	TRBD1	NA	CAGSYPLTGVAAGELFF	TGTGCCGGCAGTTACCCTTTAACAGGGGTGGCCGCCGGGGAGCTGTTTTTT
TRBJ2-3	TRBV7-3	NA	NA	CASSLMPSITDTQYF	TGTGCCAGCAGCTTAATGCCTAGCATTACAGATACGCAGTATTTT
TRBJ2-3	TRBV7-3	NA	NA	CASSPGGEVGDTQYF	TGTGCCAGCAGTCCAGGGGGGGAGGTCGGAGATACGCAGTATTTT
TRBJ2-5	TRBV2	NA	few	CASKYQETQYF	TGTGCCAGCAAGTATCAAGAGACCCAGTACTTC
TRBJ2-1	TRBV11-1	TRBD2	NA	CASSSASLAGGPEGEQFF	TGTGCCAGCAGCTCCGCCAGTTTAGCGGGAGGGCCGGAGGGTGAGCAGTTCTTC
TRBJ2-3	TRBV11-2	NA	NA	CASSYSSRDTQYF	TGTGCCAGCAGTTACTCCTCCCGAGATACGCAGTATTTT
TRBJ2-7	TRBV7-2	NA	once	CASSLVPDRSYEQYF	TGTGCCAGCAGCTTAGTCCCGGACCGATCCTACGAGCAGTACTTC
TRBJ1-4	TRBV11-2	NA	NA	CASSPTTDMGRMNEKLFF	TGTGCCAGCAGCCCTACCACGGACATGGGACGGATGAATGAAAAACTGTTTTTT
TRBJ1-2	TRBV6-2/TRBV6-3	NA	NA	CASSYSRLTGYTF	TGTGCCAGCAGTTACTCGAGGTTAACGGGCTACACCTTC
TRBJ2-2	TRBV6-1	NA	few	CASKHINTGELFF	TGTGCCAGCAAACACATTAACACCGGGGAGCTGTTTTTT
TRBJ2-7	TRBV29-1	NA	NA	CSVGGTGPHEQYF	TGCAGCGTTGGGGGAACAGGGCCTCACGAGCAGTACTTC
TRBJ1-6	TRBV18	NA	NA	CASSPRGSRVYNSPLHF	TGTGCCAGCTCACCACGTGGCAGTAGGGTTTATAATTCACCCCTCCACTTT
TRBJ2-1	TRBV20-1	TRBD2	few	CSAFSGGANEQFF	TGCAGTGCTTTTAGCGGGGGGGCCAATGAGCAGTTCTTC
TRBJ2-1	TRBV9	TRBD2	few	CASRGTGDAGGDYNEQFF	TGTGCCAGCAGGGGGACGGGCGACGCGGGAGGGGACTACAATGAGCAGTTCTTC
TRBJ1-3	TRBV20-1	NA	many	CSARDPDSSGNTIYF	TGCAGTGCTAGAGATCCGGACAGCTCTGGAAACACCATATATTTT
TRBJ2-5	TRBV10-1	TRBD1	NA	CASMDRGTLQETQYF	TGCGCCAGCATGGACAGGGGTACCCTCCAAGAGACCCAGTACTTC
TRBJ1-4	TRBV6-1	NA	few	CASSTRGDRKLFF	TGTGCCAGCAGTACGCGGGGGGACCGAAAACTGTTTTTT
TRBJ2-3	TRBV6-1	NA	many	CASRSFTDTQYF	TGTGCCAGCAGGAGCTTCACAGATACGCAGTATTTT
TRBJ1-2	TRBV7-2	TRBD1	few	CASSFGQGRYGYTF	TGTGCCAGCAGCTTTGGACAGGGGCGCTATGGCTACACCTTC
TRBJ2-1	TRBV20-1	NA	many	CSARDRPIDNEQFF	TGCAGTGCTAGGGACAGACCCATAGACAATGAGCAGTTCTTC
TRBJ2-3	TRBV12-3/TRBV12-4	NA	many	CASSKRGLVGADTQYF	TGTGCCAGCAGCAAAAGGGGACTCGTAGGGGCAGATACGCAGTATTTT
TRBJ2-1	TRBV7-2	TRBD1	few	CASSLTGTAPNEQFF	TGTGCCAGCAGCTTAACCGGGACAGCCCCCAATGAGCAGTTCTTC
TRBJ2-2	TRBV5-4	TRBD1	NA	CASSVQGESGELFF	TGTGCCAGCAGCGTACAGGGGGAATCCGGGGAGCTGTTTTTT
TRBJ2-7	TRBV7-8	TRBD1	NA	CASSTPGQVPYEQYF	TGTGCCAGCAGCACTCCGGGACAGGTCCCCTACGAGCAGTACTTC
TRBJ2-7	TRBV28	TRBD2	many	CASSTLGLAGSYEQYF	TGTGCCAGCAGTACACTCGGGTTAGCGGGCTCCTACGAGCAGTACTTC
TRBJ2-2	TRBV7-8	TRBD1	NA	CASRDRVTGELFF	TGTGCCAGCAGGGACAGGGTCACCGGGGAGCTGTTTTTT
TRBJ2-7	TRBV13	TRBD2	many	CASTRGGEQYF	TGTGCCAGCACCCGGGGGGGAGAGCAGTACTTC
TRBJ2-1	TRBV29-1	NA	NA	CSVDRAGGSYNEQFF	TGCAGCGTTGATCGGGCAGGCGGCTCCTACAATGAGCAGTTCTTC
TRBJ2-3	TRBV28	NA	NA	CASSLGDIRTDTQYF	TGTGCCAGCAGTTTAGGGGACATTCGCACAGATACGCAGTATTTT
TRBJ2-2	TRBV11-3	NA	NA	CASQLGENTGELFF	TGTGCCAGCCAGTTAGGGGAGAACACCGGGGAGCTGTTTTTT
TRBJ2-7	TRBV30	TRBD2	many	CAWMRRLAGGAYEQYF	TGTGCCTGGATGAGAAGGCTAGCGGGAGGTGCCTACGAGCAGTACTTC
TRBJ2-4	TRBV18	NA	many	CASSPAHGSTKNIQYF	TGTGCCAGCTCACCCGCACACGGGTCGACCAAAAACATTCAGTACTTC
TRBJ1-2	TRBV3-1	NA	NA	CASSQVGAVGGYTF	TGTGCCAGCAGCCAAGTTGGGGCAGTAGGTGGCTACACCTTC
TRBJ2-3	TRBV29-1	NA	NA	CSVARDGSTDTQYF	TGCAGCGTTGCCCGGGACGGCAGCACAGATACGCAGTATTTT
TRBJ1-2	TRBV20-1	NA	few	CSPPGTNQLYGYTF	TGCAGTCCCCCGGGGACAAACCAACTCTATGGCTACACCTTC
TRBJ1-5	TRBV27	NA	few	CASSLSAGVSNQPQHF	TGTGCCAGCAGTTTATCGGCAGGGGTTAGCAATCAGCCCCAGCATTTT
TRBJ2-7	TRBV7-9	NA	many	CASRSDSSYEQYF	TGTGCCAGCAGATCGGACAGTTCCTACGAGCAGTACTTC
TRBJ2-3	TRBV20-1	TRBD2	NA	CSARDNGGGRTDTQYF	TGCAGTGCTAGAGATAATGGGGGAGGGCGTACAGATACGCAGTATTTT
TRBJ1-5	TRBV12-3/TRBV12-4	NA	NA	CASRSTGFNQPQHF	TGTGCCAGCAGATCCACAGGTTTCAATCAGCCCCAGCATTTT
TRBJ2-7	TRBV5-1	TRBD2	NA	CASSLAGTSGREQYF	TGCGCCAGCAGCTTGGCCGGGACTAGCGGGCGAGAGCAGTACTTC
TRBJ2-5	TRBV5-1	NA	NA	CASSFEGRGQETQYF	TGCGCCAGCAGCTTCGAGGGGAGAGGGCAAGAGACCCAGTACTTC
TRBJ2-5	TRBV27	NA	few	CASSLRGRGTQYF	TGTGCCAGCAGTCTCCGGGGGAGAGGGACCCAGTACTTC
TRBJ1-3	TRBV6-2/TRBV6-3	NA	NA	CASRDQGRSGNTIYF	TGTGCCAGCAGAGACCAGGGGCGCTCTGGAAACACCATATATTTT
TRBJ2-2	TRBV4-1	TRBD2	NA	CASSQDGGGKTGELFF	TGCGCCAGCAGCCAAGATGGGGGGGGAAAGACCGGGGAGCTGTTTTTT
TRBJ1-2	TRBV30	NA	NA	CAWSSEGATIYYGYTF	TGTGCCTGGAGTTCTGAAGGAGCTACCATCTACTATGGCTACACCTTC
TRBJ1-5	TRBV5-5	TRBD1	NA	CASSYQPQGAVQPQHF	TGTGCCAGCAGCTATCAACCTCAGGGGGCGGTTCAGCCCCAGCATTTT
TRBJ2-2	TRBV11-2	TRBD2	once	CASSLAGSGSGTGELFF	TGTGCCAGCAGCTTAGCAGGTAGCGGGAGTGGCACCGGGGAGCTGTTTTTT
TRBJ1-1	TRBV3-1	NA	many	CASSPLPKTAMNTEAFF	TGTGCCAGCAGCCCTCTCCCCAAGACAGCCATGAACACTGAAGCTTTCTTT